The text below deals with one T cell receptor (beta chain). This clonotype was found many times. Its binding antigen is unknown. Base quality data are lacking; no much larger clone is found one base away. The trim is 4 bases for V and 6 bases for J, with a gap of 16 bases between the germline ends. Per the germline V gene, SGHRS is the CDR1 and YFSETQ is the CDR2. From the cysteine up to the phenylalanine, the CDR3 has a length of 14 residues. CDR3 DNA is the only sequence kept; it has 42 bases, read in frame from the first base. This sample is part of a study of CD8 T cells in ankylosing spondylitis (dated by TCRdb to about 2017). With regard to the full study: T cell receptor beta repertoires were profiled in healthy donors and ankylosing spondylitis patients so that disease-linked TCR variants could be found. Peripheral blood was sampled, and synovial fluid was additionally collected from ankylosing spondylitis patients. The whole study cohort included about a hundred healthy donors and under 30 ankylosing spondylitis patients. What the authors observed across the whole study: Some motif variants had previously been reported in the synovial fluid and blood of reactive arthritis patients, which suggests shared mechanisms of disease initiation. A TCR beta motif made up of about eight highly homologous amino acid variants appeared to be characteristic of blood from ankylosing spondylitis patients. The disease-linked clones were reported to be significantly enriched in matched synovial fluid samples from ankylosing spondylitis patients. In peripheral blood, the disease-linked clones were found at relatively low frequencies and had a CD8+ phenotype.

Sequencing instrument: Illumina HiSeq 2500. TCR beta libraries were prepared by quantitative 5'-RACE with molecular barcodes. For the original study's pipeline: A new computational method based on a probabilistic model of VDJ rearrangement was used to identify disease-linked TCR variants. TCRdb cleaned the public reads at Q25 with fastp, built clones with MiXCR and kept in-frame beta chains. A single entry per CDR3 protein holds the most common genes and DNA from its merged rows. TCRdb's processing, not the authors' own work, is the source of the V and J calls. In this sample the table shows 750,000 to 850,000 distinct CDR3 sequences, about 12% of which occur a single time. 0.51% of the sample belongs to the ten largest clones.

The receptor's source is a male donor with ankylosing spondylitis. The V and J genes are TRBV5-1 and TRBJ1-1; a weak D assignment points to TRBD1 (5 bases agree). Sequencing was carried out using blood, either unsorted or a sorted T cell fraction (not recorded which). The CDR3 in this case is CASSREDGGAEAFF. The nucleotide sequence is given as TGCGCCAGCAGCAGGGAAGACGGGGGGGCTGAAGCTTTCTTT.